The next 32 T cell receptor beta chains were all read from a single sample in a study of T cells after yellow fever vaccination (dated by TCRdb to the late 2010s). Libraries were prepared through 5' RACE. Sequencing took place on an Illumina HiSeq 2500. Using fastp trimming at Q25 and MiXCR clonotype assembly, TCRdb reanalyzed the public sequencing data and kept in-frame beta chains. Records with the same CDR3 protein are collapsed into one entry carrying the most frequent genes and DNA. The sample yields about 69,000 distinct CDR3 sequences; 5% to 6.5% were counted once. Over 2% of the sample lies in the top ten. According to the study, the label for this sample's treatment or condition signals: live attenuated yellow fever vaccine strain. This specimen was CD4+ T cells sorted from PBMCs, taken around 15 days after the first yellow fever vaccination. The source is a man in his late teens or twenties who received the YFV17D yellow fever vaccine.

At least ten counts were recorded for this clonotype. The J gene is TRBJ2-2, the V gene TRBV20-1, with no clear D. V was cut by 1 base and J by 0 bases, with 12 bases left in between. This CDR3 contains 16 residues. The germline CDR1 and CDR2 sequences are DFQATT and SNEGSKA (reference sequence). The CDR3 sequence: CSARGNTRSNTGELFF. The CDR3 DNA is TGCAGTGCTAGAGGAAATACTCGGTCGAACACCGGGGAGCTGTTTTTT.

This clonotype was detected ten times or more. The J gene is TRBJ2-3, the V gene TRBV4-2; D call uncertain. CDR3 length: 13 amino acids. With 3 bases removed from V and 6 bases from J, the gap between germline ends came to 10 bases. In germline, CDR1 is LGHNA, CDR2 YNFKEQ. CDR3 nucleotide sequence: TGTGCCAGCAGCCAGGACCTAGGCGATACGCAGTATTTT. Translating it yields CASSQDLGDTQYF.

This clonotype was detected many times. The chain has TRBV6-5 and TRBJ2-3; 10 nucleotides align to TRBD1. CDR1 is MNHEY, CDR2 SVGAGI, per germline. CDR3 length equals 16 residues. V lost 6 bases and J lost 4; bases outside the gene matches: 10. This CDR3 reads CASRLVWTGGSDTQYF. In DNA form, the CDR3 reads TGTGCCAGCAGACTGGTATGGACAGGGGGGTCAGATACGCAGTATTTT.

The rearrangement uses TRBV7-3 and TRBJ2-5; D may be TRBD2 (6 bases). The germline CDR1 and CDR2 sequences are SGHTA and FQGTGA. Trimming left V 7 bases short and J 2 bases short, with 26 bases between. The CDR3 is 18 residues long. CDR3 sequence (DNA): TGTGCCAGCACCCTGCGGGGAGGCCCTTTTTTCCTTCAAGAGACCCAGTACTTC. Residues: CASTLRGGPFFLQETQYF.

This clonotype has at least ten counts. The chain's CDR3 is CASSLVAGQGNSPLHF. Here the CDR3 DNA reads TGTGCCAGCAGCTTAGTAGCGGGACAGGGAAATTCACCCCTCCACTTT. The rearrangement uses TRBV7-2 and TRBJ1-6; 9 nucleotides agree with TRBD1. Germline loops: CDR1 SGHTA, CDR2 FQGNSA. Trimming removed 1 base from V and 7 bases from J; junction bases left unmatched: 5. The CDR3 runs to 16 residues.

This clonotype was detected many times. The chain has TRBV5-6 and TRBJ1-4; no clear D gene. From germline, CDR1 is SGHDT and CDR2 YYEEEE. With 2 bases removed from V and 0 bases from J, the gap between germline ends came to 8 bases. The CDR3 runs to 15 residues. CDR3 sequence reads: CASSFQTATNEKLFF. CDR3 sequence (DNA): TGTGCCAGCAGCTTCCAGACTGCAACTAATGAAAAACTGTTTTTT. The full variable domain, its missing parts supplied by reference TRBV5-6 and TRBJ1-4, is DAGVTQSPTHLIKTRGQQVTLRCSPKSGHDTVSWYQQALGQGPQFIFQYYEEEERQRGNFPDRFSGHQFPNYSSELNVNALLLGDSALYLCASSFQTATNEKLFFGSGTQLSVL.

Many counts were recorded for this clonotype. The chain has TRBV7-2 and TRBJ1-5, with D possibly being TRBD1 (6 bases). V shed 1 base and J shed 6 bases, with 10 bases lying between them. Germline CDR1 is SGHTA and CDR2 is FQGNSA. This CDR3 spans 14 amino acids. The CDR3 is CASSLEEGVQPQHF. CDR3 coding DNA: TGTGCCAGCAGCTTAGAAGAGGGGGTTCAGCCCCAGCATTTT.

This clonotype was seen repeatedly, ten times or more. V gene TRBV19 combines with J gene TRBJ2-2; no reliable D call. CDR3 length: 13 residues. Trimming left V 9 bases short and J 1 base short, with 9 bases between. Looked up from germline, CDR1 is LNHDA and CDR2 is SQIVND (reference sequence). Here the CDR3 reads CASSMRNTGELFF. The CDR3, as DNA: TGTGCCAGCTCGATGAGGAACACCGGGGAGCTGTTTTTT.

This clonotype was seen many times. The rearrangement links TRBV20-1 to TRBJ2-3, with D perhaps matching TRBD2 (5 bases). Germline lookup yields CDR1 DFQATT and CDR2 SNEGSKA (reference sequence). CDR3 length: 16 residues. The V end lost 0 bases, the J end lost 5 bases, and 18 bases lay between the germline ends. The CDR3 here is CSARELGGGPRDTQYF. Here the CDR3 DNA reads TGCAGTGCTAGAGAATTGGGCGGCGGGCCCCGAGATACGCAGTATTTT.

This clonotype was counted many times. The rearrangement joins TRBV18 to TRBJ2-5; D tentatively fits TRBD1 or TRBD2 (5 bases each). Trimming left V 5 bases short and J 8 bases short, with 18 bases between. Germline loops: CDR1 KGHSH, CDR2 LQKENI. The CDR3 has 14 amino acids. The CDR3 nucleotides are TGTGCCAGCTCATTACCGGGACCTAAGGAAACCCAGTACTTC. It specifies CASSLPGPKETQYF.

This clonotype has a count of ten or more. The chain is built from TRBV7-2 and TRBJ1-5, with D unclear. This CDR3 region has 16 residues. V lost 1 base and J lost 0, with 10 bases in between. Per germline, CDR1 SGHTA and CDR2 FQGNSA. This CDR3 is CASSLEIPRSNQPQHF. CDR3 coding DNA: TGTGCCAGCAGCTTAGAGATACCGCGTAGCAATCAGCCCCAGCATTTT.

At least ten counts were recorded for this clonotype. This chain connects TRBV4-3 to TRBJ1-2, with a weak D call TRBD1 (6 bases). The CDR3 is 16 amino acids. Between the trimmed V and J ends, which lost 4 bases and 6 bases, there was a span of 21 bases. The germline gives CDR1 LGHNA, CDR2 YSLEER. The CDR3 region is CASSREFQGLSNGYTF. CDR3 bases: TGCGCCAGCAGCCGAGAATTTCAGGGGTTAAGTAATGGCTACACCTTC.

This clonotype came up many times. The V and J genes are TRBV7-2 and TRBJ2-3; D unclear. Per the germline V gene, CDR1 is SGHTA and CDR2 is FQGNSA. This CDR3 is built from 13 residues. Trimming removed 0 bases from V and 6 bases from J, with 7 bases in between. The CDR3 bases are TGTGCCAGCAGCTTAGCTGATTCGGATACGCAGTATTTT. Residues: CASSLADSDTQYF.

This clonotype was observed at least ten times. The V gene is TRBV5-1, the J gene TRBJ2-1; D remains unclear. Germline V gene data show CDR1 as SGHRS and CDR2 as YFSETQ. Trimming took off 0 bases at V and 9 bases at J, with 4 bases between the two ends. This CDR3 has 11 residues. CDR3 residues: CASSLGFEQFF. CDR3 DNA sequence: TGCGCCAGCAGCTTGGGCTTTGAGCAGTTCTTC.

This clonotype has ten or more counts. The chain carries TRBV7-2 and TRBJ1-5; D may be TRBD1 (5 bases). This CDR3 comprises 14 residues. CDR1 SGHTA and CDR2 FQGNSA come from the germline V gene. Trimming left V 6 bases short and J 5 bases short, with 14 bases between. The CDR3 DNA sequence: TGTGCCAGCAGTCCTCAGGGACCGTATCAGCCCCAGCATTTT. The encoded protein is CASSPQGPYQPQHF.

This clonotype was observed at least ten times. The CDR3: CASSASGVLSTDTQYF. Here the CDR3 DNA reads TGCGCCAGCTCTGCTAGCGGGGTCCTTAGCACAGATACGCAGTATTTT. The rearrangement links TRBV5-1 to TRBJ2-3; 9 positions agree with TRBD2. The V and J ends lost 7 bases and 0 bases, in that order; junction bases with no gene match: 9. The CDR3 covers 16 residues. The germline gives CDR1 SGHRS, CDR2 YFSETQ.

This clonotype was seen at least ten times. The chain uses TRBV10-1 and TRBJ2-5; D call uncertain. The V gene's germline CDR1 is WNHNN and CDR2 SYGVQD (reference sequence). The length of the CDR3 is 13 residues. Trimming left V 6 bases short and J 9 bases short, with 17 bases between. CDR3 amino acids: CASSYGPGWAQYF. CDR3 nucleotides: TGCGCCAGCAGCTACGGACCCGGATGGGCCCAGTACTTC.

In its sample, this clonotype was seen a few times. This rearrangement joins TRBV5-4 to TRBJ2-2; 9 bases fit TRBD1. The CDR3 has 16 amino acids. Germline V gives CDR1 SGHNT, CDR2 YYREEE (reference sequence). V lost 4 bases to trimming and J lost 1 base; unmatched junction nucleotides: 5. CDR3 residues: CASSSGTGRNTGELFF. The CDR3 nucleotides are TGTGCCAGCAGCAGTGGGACAGGGAGGAACACCGGGGAGCTGTTTTTT.

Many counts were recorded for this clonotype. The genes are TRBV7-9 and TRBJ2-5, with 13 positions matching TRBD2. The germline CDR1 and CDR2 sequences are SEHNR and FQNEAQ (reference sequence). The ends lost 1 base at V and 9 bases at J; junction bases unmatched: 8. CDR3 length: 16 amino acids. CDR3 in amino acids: CASSLGLAGGQESQYF. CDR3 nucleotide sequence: TGTGCCAGCAGCTTAGGACTAGCGGGGGGCCAAGAATCCCAGTACTTC.

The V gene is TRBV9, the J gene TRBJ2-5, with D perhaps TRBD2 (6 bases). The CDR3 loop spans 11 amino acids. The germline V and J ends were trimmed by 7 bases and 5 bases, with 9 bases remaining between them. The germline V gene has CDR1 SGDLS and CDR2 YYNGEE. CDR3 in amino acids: CASGDSETQYF. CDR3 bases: TGTGCCAGCGGGGACTCTGAGACCCAGTACTTC. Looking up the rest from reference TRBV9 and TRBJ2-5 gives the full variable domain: DSGVTQTPKHLITATGQRVTLRCSPRSGDLSVYWYQQSLDQGLQFLIQYYNGEERAKGNILERFSAQQFPDLHSELNLSSLELGDSALYFCASGDSETQYFGPGTRLLVL.

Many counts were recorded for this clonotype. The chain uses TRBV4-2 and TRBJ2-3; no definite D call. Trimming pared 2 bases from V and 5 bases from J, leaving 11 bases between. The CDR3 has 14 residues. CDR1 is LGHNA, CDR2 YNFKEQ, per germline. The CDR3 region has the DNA TGTGCCAGCAGCCAAATGGTAGCTGAAGATACGCAGTATTTT. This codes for CASSQMVAEDTQYF.

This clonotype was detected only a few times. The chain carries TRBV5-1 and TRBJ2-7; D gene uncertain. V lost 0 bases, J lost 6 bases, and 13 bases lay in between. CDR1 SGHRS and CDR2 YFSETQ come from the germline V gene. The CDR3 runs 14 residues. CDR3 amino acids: CASSLDSGHSEQYF. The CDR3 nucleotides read TGCGCCAGCAGCTTGGATAGTGGGCATTCCGAGCAGTACTTC.

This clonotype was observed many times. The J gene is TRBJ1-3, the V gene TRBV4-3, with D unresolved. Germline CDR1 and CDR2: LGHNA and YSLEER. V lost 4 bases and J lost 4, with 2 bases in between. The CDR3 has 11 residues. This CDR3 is CASSPGNTIYF. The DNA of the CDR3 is TGCGCCAGCAGCCCCGGAAACACCATATATTTT.

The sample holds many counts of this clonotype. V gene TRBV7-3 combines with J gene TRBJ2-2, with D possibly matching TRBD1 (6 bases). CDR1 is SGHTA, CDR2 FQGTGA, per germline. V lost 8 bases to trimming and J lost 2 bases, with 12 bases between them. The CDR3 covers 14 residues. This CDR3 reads CASRTGSNTGELFF. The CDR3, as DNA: TGTGCCAGCCGTACAGGGTCCAACACCGGGGAGCTGTTTTTT.

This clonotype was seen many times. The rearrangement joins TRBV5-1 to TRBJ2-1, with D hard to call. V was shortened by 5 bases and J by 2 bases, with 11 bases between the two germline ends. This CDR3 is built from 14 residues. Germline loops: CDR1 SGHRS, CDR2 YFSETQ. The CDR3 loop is CASRLTGAYNEQFF. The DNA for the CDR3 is TGCGCCAGCAGACTGACTGGGGCCTACAATGAGCAGTTCTTC. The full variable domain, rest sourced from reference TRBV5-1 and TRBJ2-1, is KAGVTQTPRYLIKTRGQQVTLSCSPISGHRSVSWYQQTPGQGLQFLFEYFSETQRNKGNFPGRFSGRQFSNSRSEMNVSTLELGDSALYLCASRLTGAYNEQFFGPGTRLTVL.

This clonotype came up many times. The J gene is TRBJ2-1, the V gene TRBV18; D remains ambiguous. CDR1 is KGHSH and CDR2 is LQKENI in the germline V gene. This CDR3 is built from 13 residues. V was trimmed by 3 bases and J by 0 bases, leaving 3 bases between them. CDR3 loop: CASSPRSYNEQFF. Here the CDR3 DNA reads TGTGCCAGCTCACCCCGCTCCTACAATGAGCAGTTCTTC. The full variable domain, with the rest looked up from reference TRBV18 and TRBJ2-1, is NAGVMQNPRHLVRRRGQEARLRCSPMKGHSHVYWYRQLPEEGLKFMVYLQKENIIDESGMPKERFSAEFPKEGPSILRIQQVVRGDSAAYFCASSPRSYNEQFFGPGTRLTVL.

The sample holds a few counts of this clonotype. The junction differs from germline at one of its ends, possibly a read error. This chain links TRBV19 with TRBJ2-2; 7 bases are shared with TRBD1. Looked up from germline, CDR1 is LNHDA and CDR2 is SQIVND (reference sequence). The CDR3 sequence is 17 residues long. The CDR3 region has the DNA TGTGCCAGTAGTTTGACAGGGTTCCCGTCGAAGACCGGGGAGCTGTTTTTT. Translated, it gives CASSLTGFPSKTGELFF.

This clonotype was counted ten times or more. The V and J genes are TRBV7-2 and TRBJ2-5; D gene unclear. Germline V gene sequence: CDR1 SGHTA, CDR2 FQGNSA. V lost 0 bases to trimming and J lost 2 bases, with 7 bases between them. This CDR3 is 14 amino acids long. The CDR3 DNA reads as TGTGCCAGCAGCTTAGCGGTGCATCAAGAGACCCAGTACTTC. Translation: CASSLAVHQETQYF.

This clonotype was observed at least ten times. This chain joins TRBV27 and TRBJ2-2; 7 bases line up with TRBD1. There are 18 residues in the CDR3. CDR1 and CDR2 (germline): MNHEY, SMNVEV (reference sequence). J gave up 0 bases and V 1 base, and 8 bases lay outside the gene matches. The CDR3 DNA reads TGTGCCAGCAGTTTATTTCCCCCCGGGACAGCGAACACCGGGGAGCTGTTTTTT. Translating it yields CASSLFPPGTANTGELFF.

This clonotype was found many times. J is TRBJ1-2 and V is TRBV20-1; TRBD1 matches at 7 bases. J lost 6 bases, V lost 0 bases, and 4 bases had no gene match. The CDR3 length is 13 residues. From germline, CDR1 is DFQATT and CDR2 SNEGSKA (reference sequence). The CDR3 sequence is CSARDYRGHGYTF. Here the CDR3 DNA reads TGCAGTGCTAGAGACTACAGGGGACATGGCTACACCTTC.

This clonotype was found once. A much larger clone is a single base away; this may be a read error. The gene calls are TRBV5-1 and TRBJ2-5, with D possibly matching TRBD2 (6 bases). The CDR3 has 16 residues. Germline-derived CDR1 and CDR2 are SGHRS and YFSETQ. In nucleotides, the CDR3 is TGCGCCAGCAGCGGGAGACCCGGGACTGGCCAAGAGACCCAGCACTTC. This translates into CASSGRPGTGQETQHF.

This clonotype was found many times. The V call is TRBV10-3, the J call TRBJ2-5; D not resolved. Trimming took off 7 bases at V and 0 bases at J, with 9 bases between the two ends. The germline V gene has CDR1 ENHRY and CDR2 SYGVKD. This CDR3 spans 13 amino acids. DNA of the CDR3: TGTGCCATCAAGGCGGATTACCAAGAGACCCAGTACTTC. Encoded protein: CAIKADYQETQYF.